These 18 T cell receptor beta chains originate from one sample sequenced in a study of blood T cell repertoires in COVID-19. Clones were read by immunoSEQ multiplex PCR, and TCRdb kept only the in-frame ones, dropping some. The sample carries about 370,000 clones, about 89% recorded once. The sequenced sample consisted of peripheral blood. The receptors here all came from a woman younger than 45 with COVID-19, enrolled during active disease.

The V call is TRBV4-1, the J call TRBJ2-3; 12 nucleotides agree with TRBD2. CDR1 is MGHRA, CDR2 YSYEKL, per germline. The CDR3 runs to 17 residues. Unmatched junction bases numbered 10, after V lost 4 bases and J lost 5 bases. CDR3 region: CASSPTLAGGTIDTQYF. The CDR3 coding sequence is TGCGCCAGCAGCCCCACTCTAGCGGGAGGGACCATAGATACGCAGTATTTT.

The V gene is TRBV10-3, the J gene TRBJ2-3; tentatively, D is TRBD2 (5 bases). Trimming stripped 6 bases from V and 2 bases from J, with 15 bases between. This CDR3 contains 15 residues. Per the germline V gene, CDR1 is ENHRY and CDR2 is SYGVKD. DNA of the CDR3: TGTGCCATCAGCCGAGGGCCTAGCTACACAGATACGCAGTATTTT. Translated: CAISRGPSYTDTQYF.

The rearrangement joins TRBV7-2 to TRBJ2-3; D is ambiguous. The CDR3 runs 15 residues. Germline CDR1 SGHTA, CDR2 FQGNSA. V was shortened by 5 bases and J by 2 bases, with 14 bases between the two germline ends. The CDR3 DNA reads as TGTGCCAGCAGCCTAGAGCCCTCTGACACAGATACGCAGTATTTT. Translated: CASSLEPSDTDTQYF.

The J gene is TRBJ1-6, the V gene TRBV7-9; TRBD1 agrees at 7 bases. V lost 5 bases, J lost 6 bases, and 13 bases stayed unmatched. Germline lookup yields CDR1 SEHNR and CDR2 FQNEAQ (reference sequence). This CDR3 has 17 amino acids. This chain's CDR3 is CASSKTKGTVPNSPLHF. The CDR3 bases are TGTGCCAGCAGCAAAACGAAGGGGACAGTGCCTAATTCACCCCTCCACTTT.

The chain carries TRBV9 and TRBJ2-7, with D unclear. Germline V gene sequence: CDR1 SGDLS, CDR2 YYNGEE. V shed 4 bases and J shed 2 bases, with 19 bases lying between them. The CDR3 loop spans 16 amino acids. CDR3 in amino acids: CASSLSPHTRAYEQYF. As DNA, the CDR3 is TGTGCCAGCAGCCTCAGCCCACATACCCGGGCCTACGAGCAGTACTTC.

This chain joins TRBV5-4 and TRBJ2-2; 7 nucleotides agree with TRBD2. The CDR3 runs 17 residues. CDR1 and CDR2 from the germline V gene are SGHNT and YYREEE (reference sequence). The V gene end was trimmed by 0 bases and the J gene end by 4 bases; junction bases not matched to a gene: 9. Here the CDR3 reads CASSLGGSVRGTGELFF. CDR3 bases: TGTGCCAGCAGCTTGGGCGGGAGTGTACGTGGCACCGGGGAGCTGTTTTTT.

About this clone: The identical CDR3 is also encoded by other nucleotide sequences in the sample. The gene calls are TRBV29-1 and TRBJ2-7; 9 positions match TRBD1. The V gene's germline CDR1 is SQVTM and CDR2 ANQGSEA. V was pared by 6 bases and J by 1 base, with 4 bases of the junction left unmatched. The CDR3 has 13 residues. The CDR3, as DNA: TGCAGCGTCCCGGGACAGGGATCCTACGAGCAGTACTTC. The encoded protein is CSVPGQGSYEQYF.

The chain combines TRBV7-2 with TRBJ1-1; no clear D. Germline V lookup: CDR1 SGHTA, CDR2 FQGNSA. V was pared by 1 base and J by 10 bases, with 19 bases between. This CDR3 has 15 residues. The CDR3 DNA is TGTGCCAGCAGCTTAGACTATAGCGCATTCCTCGGAGCTTTCTTT. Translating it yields CASSLDYSAFLGAFF. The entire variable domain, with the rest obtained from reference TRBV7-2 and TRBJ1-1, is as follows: GAGVSQSPSNKVTEKGKDVELRCDPISGHTALYWYRQSLGQGLEFLIYFQGNSAPDKSGLPSDRFSAERTGGSVSTLTIQRTQQEDSAVYLCASSLDYSAFLGAFFGQGTRLTVV.

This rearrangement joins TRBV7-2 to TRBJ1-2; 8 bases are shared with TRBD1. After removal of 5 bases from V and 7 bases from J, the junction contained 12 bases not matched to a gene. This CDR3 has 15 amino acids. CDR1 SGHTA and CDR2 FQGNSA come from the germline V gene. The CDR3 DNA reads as TGTGCCAGCAGCCCAGCCCCAGGGACAGGAGTTGGCTACACCTTC. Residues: CASSPAPGTGVGYTF.

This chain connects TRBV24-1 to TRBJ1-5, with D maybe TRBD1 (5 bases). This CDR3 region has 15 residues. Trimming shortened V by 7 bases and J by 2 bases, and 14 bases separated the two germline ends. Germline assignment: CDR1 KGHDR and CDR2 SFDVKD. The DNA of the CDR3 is TGTGCCACCAGCCCAGGGTTACCAGGCAATCAGCCCCAGCATTTT. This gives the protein CATSPGLPGNQPQHF.

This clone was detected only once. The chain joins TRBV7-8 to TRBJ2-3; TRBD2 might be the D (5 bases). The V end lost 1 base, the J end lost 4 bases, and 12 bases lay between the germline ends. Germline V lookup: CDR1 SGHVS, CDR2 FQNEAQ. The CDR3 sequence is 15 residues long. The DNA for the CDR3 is TGTGCCAGCAGCTTAGAGACGGCTAGCCCAGATACGCAGTATTTT. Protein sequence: CASSLETASPDTQYF.

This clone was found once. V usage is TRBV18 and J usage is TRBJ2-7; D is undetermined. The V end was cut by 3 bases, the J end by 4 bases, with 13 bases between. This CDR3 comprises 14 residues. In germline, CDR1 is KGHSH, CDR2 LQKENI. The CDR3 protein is CASSPVPTVYEQYF. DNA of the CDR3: TGTGCCAGCTCACCGGTCCCCACAGTTTACGAGCAGTACTTC.

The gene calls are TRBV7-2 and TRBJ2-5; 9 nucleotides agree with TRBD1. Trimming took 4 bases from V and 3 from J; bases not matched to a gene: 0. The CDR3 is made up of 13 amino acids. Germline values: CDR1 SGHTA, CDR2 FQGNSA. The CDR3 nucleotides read TGTGCCAGCAGCTGGGACAGGGAAGAGACCCAGTACTTC. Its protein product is CASSWDREETQYF.

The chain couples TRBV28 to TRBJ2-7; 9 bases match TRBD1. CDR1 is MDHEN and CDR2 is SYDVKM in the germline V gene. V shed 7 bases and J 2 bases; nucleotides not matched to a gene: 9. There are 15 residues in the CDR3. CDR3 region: CASTPLRDRAYEQYF. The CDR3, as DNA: TGTGCCAGCACCCCTCTTAGGGACAGGGCCTACGAGCAGTACTTC.

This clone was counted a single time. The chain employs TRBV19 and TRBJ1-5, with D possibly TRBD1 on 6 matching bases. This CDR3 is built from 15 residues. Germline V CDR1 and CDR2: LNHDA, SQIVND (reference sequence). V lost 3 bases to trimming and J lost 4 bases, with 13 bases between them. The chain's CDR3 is CASSILNRVNQPQHF. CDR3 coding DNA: TGTGCCAGTAGTATTCTAAACAGGGTGAATCAGCCCCAGCATTTT.

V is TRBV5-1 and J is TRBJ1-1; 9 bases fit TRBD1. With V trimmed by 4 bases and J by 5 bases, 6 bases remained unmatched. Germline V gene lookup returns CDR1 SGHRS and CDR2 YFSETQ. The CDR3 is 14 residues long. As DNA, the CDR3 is TGCGCCAGCAGCCCCGGGACAGGGAATACTGAAGCTTTCTTT. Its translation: CASSPGTGNTEAFF. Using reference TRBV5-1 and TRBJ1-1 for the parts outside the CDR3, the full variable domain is KAGVTQTPRYLIKTRGQQVTLSCSPISGHRSVSWYQQTPGQGLQFLFEYFSETQRNKGNFPGRFSGRQFSNSRSEMNVSTLELGDSALYLCASSPGTGNTEAFFGQGTRLTVV.

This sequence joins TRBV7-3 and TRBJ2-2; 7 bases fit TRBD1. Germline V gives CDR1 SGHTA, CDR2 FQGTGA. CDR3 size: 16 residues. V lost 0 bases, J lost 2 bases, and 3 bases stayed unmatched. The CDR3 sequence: CASSLTGQTNTGELFF. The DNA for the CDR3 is TGTGCCAGCAGCTTAACGGGACAGACCAACACCGGGGAGCTGTTTTTT. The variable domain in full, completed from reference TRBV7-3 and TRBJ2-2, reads GAGVSQTPSNKVTEKGKYVELRCDPISGHTALYWYRQSLGQGPEFLIYFQGTGAADDSGLPNDRFFAVRPEGSVSTLKIQRTERGDSAVYLCASSLTGQTNTGELFFGEGSRLTVL.

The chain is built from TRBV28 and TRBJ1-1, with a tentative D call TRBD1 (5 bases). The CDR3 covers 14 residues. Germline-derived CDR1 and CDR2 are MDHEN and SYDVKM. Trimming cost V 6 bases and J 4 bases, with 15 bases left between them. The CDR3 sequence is CASSFQGGRTEAFF. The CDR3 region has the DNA TGTGCCAGCAGCTTTCAGGGAGGTCGCACTGAAGCTTTCTTT.